These T cell receptor beta chains were read from a single sample in a study of blood T cell repertoires in COVID-19. The table came from immunoSEQ multiplex PCR; TCRdb's copy has only in-frame clones and leaves some out. The profile shows over 65,000 clones, 75% to 90% of them singletons. Sequences were obtained from peripheral blood. The receptors here all came from a man aged 50-60 years with active or convalescent COVID-19. CDR3s leave out the opening cysteine and the closing phenylalanine or tryptophan. Each record gives: J gene, clone size, V gene, CDR3 protein. Expanded clones get a size class; other rows say once, few or many, or leave the size out.

j_gene: TRBJ1-1; abundance: few; v_gene: TRBV6-2/TRBV6-3; CDR3aa: ASSYSGQGSRTEAF
j_gene: TRBJ2-2; abundance: NA; v_gene: TRBV5-4; CDR3aa: ASSLGGGANTGELF
j_gene: TRBJ1-3; abundance: NA; v_gene: TRBV10-3; CDR3aa: AISEMAGGSSGNTIY
j_gene: TRBJ1-1; abundance: NA; v_gene: TRBV19; CDR3aa: ASRVRVNTEAF
j_gene: TRBJ2-5; abundance: NA; v_gene: TRBV5-1; CDR3aa: ASSLDPVWETQY
j_gene: TRBJ2-7; abundance: NA; v_gene: TRBV18; CDR3aa: ASSPLDTEYEQY
j_gene: TRBJ1-1; abundance: NA; v_gene: TRBV29-1; CDR3aa: SVETGANTEAF
j_gene: TRBJ2-5; abundance: NA; v_gene: TRBV15; CDR3aa: ATSRVSGTGEGETQY
j_gene: TRBJ2-3; abundance: NA; v_gene: TRBV6-5; CDR3aa: ASSFGRAPPDTQY
j_gene: TRBJ1-6; abundance: NA; v_gene: TRBV21-1; CDR3aa: ASRQWGGTSPLH
j_gene: TRBJ2-3; abundance: NA; v_gene: TRBV5-6; CDR3aa: ASSLVASGSDTQY
j_gene: TRBJ2-5; abundance: NA; v_gene: TRBV10-3; CDR3aa: AISESSSQETQY
j_gene: TRBJ2-7; abundance: NA; v_gene: TRBV7-2; CDR3aa: ASSLVAGNYEQY
j_gene: TRBJ2-1; abundance: NA; v_gene: TRBV6-2/TRBV6-3; CDR3aa: ASSRSPGGGHNEQF
j_gene: TRBJ2-2; abundance: NA; v_gene: TRBV7-2; CDR3aa: ASSPRTGAGTGELF
j_gene: TRBJ2-6; abundance: NA; v_gene: TRBV28; CDR3aa: ASSLPGRTGANVLT
j_gene: TRBJ2-4; abundance: NA; v_gene: TRBV7-8; CDR3aa: ASSLGETYRGNIQY
j_gene: TRBJ2-2; abundance: NA; v_gene: TRBV29-1; CDR3aa: SVSGTGATGELF
j_gene: TRBJ2-2; abundance: NA; v_gene: TRBV11-2; CDR3aa: ASSFLSGELF
j_gene: TRBJ1-2; abundance: NA; v_gene: TRBV24-1; CDR3aa: ATSALDRSGYT
j_gene: TRBJ2-5; abundance: NA; v_gene: TRBV15; CDR3aa: ATRGQNQETQY
j_gene: TRBJ1-2; abundance: NA; v_gene: TRBV19; CDR3aa: ASSRERATNYGYT
j_gene: TRBJ1-1; abundance: NA; v_gene: TRBV29-1; CDR3aa: SVTDRADTEAF
j_gene: TRBJ2-1; abundance: NA; v_gene: TRBV14; CDR3aa: ASSHPGTSGYFSYNEQF
j_gene: TRBJ1-2; abundance: NA; v_gene: TRBV3-1/TRBV3-2; CDR3aa: ASSGDRESSGYT
j_gene: TRBJ1-6; abundance: NA; v_gene: TRBV6-5; CDR3aa: ASRNTGQYSPLH